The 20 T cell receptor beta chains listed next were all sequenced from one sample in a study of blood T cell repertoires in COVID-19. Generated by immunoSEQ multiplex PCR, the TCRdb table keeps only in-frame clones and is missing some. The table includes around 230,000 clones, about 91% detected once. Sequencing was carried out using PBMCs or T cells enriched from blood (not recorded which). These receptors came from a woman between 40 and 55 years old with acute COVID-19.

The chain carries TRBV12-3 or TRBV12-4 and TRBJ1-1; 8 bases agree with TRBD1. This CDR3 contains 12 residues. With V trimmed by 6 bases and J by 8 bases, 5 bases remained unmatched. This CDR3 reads CASSRGTGEAFF. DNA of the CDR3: TGTGCCAGCAGCAGGGGGACAGGCGAAGCTTTCTTT.

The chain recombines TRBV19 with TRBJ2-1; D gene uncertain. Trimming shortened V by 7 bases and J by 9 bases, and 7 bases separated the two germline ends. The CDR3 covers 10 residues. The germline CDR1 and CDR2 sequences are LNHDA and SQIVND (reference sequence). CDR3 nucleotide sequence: TGTGCCAGTACCAAATGTGAGCAGTTCTTC. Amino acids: CASTKCEQFF.

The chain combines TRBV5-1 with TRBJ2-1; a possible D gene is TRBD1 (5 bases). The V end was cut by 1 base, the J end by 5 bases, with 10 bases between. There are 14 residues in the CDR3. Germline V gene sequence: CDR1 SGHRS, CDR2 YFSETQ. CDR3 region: CASSLWQDNNEQFF. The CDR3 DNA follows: TGCGCCAGCAGCTTGTGGCAGGACAACAATGAGCAGTTCTTC.

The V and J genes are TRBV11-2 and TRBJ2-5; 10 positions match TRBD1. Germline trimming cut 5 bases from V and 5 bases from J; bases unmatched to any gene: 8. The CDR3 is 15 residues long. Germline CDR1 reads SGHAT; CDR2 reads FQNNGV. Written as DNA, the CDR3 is TGTGCCAGCAGCAGACCGACAGGGGGCATGGAGACCCAGTACTTC. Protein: CASSRPTGGMETQYF.

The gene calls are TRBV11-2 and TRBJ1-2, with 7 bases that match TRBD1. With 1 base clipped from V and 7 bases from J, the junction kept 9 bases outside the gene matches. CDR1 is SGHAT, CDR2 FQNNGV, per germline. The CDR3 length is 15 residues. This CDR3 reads CASSLVVRQGFGYTF. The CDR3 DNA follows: TGTGCCAGCAGCTTAGTAGTGAGACAGGGTTTTGGCTACACCTTC.

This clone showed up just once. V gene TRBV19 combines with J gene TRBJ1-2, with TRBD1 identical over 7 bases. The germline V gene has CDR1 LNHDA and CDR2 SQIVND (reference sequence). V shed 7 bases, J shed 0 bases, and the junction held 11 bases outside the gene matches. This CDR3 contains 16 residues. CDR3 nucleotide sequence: TGTGCCAGTATCAGAAGACCGACAGGGTCTAACTATGGCTACACCTTC. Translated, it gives CASIRRPTGSNYGYTF.

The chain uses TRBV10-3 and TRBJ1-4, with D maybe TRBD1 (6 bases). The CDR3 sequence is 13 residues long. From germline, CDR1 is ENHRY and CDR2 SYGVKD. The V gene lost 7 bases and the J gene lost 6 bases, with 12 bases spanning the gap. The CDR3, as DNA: TGTGCCATCAATTCCAGGGGAGATGAAAAACTGTTTTTT. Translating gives CAINSRGDEKLFF.

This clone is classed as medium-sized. The CDR3 loop reads CASSQLRSTDTQYF. The CDR3, as DNA: TGTGCCAGCAGCCAGCTGAGGAGCACAGATACGCAGTATTTT. The chain joins TRBV5-4 to TRBJ2-3; D call uncertain. The V and J ends lost 4 bases and 0 bases respectively, with 9 bases between them. Germline V CDR1 and CDR2: SGHNT, YYREEE (reference sequence). The CDR3 covers 14 residues.

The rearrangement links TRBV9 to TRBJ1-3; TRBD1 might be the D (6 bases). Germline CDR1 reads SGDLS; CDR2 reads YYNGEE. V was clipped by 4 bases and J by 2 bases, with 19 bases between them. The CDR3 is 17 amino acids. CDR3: CASSPPGGRGTGNTIYF. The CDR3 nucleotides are TGTGCCAGCAGCCCCCCGGGGGGCAGAGGTACTGGAAACACCATATATTTT.

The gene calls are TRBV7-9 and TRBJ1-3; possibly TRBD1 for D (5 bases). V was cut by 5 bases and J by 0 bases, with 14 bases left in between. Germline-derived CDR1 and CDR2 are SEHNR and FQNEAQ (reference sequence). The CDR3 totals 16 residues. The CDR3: CASSPLPGLSGNTIYF. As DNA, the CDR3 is TGTGCCAGCAGCCCGCTGCCGGGACTCTCTGGAAACACCATATATTTT.

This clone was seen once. CDR3 sequence (DNA): TGCGCCAGCAGCCAAGATCCCCCCACTAGAAACACCGGGGAGCTGTTTTTT. Translation: CASSQDPPTRNTGELFF. V and J are TRBV4-3 and TRBJ2-2; D perhaps matches TRBD2 (5 bases). Germline V lookup: CDR1 LGHNA, CDR2 YSLEER. The CDR3 runs 17 residues. The ends were cut back, 0 bases at V and 2 bases at J, with 13 bases in the middle.

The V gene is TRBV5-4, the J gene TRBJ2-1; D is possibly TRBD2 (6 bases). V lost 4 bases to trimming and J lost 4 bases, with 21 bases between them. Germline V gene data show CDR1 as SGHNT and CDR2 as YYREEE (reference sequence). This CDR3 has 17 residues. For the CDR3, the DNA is TGTGCCAGCAGCCCCGCCGGGAAGCGGGCCGGATACAATGAGCAGTTCTTC. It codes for CASSPAGKRAGYNEQFF.

The CDR3 sequence: CSGGRSNEQYF. CDR3 nucleotides: TGCAGCGGGGGCAGGAGTAACGAGCAGTACTTC. This chain connects TRBV29-1 to TRBJ2-7, with D possibly matching TRBD1 (5 bases). V was pared by 7 bases and J by 5 bases, with 12 bases between. The CDR3 totals 11 residues. Germline loops: CDR1 SQVTM, CDR2 ANQGSEA.

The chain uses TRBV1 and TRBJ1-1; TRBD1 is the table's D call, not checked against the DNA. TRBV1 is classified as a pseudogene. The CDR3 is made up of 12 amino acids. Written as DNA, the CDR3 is TGCACCAGCAGCCTGACAGGGGCTGAAGCTTTCTTT. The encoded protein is CTSSLTGAEAFF.

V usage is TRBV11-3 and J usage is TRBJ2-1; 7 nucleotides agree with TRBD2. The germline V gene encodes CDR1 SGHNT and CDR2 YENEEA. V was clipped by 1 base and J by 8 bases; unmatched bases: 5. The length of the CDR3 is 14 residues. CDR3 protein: CASSLGSGGYEQFF. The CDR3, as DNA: TGTGCCAGCAGCTTAGGATCGGGAGGCTATGAGCAGTTCTTC.

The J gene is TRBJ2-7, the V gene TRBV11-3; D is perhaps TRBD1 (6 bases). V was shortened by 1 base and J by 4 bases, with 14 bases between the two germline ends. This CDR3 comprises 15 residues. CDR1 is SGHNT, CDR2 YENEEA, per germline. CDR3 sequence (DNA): TGTGCCAGCAGCTTAGTCACAGGGCCAGGATACGAGCAGTACGTC. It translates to CASSLVTGPGYEQYV.

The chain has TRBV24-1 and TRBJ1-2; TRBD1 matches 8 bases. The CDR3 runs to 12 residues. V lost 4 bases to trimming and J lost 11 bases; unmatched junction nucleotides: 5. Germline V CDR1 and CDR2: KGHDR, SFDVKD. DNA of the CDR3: TGTGCCACCAGTGACTCGACAGGGGTGTACACCTTC. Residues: CATSDSTGVYTF.

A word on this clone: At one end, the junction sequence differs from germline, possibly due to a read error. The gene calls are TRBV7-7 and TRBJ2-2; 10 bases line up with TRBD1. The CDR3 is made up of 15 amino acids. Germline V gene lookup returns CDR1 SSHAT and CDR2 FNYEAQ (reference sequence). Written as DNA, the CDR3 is TGTGCTAGCAGCCCCCGGACAGGGGGGACCGGGGAGCTGTTTTTT. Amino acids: CASSPRTGGTGELFF.

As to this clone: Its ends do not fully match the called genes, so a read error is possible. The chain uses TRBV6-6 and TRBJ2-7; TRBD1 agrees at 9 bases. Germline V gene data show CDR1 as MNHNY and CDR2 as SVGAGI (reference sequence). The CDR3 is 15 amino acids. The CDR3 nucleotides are TGTGCCAGCAGTCACTCCGGGACAGGGCCCTACGAGCAGTACTTC. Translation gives CASSHSGTGPYEQYF.

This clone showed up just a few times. The CDR3 is CAWSVRQSLRGYTF. The CDR3 coding sequence is TGTGCCTGGAGTGTACGCCAGTCGTTACGTGGCTACACCTTC. This chain links TRBV30 with TRBJ1-2; D gene unclear. Germline loops: CDR1 GTSNPN, CDR2 SVGIG (reference sequence). The CDR3 is made up of 14 amino acids. V dropped 0 bases and J dropped 7 bases, with 15 bases sitting between them.